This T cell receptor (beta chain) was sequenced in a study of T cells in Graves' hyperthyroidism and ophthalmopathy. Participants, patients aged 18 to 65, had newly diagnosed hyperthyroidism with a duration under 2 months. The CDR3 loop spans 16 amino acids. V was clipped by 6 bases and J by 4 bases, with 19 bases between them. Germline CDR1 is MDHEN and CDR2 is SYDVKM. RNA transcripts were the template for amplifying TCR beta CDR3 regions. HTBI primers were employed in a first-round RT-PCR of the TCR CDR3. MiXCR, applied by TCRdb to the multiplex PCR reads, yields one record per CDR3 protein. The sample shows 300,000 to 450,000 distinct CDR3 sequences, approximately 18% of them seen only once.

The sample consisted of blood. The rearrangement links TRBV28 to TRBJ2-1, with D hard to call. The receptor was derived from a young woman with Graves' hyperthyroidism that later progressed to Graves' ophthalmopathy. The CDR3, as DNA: TGTGCCAGCAGCTTAACTATGGGAACTGATTACAATGAGCAGTTCTTC. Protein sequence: CASSLTMGTDYNEQFF. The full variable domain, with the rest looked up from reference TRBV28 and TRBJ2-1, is DVKVTQSSRYLVKRTGEKVFLECVQDMDHENMFWYRQDPGLGLRLIYFSYDVKMKEKGDIPEGYSVSREKKERFSLILESASTNQTSMYLCASSLTMGTDYNEQFFGPGTRLTVL.